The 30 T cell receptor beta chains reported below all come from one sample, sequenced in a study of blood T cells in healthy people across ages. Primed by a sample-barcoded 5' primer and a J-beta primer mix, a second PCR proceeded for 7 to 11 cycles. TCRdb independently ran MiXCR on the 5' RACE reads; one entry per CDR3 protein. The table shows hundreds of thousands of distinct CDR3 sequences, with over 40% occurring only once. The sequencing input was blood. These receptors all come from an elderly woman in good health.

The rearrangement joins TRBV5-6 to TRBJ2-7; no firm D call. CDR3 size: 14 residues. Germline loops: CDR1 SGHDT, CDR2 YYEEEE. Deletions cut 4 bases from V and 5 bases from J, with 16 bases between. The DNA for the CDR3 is TGTGCCAGCAGCCCGTATTCGCGCCGCCACGAGCAGTACTTC. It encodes CASSPYSRRHEQYF. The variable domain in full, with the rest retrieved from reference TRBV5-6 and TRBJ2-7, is DAGVTQSPTHLIKTRGQQVTLRCSPKSGHDTVSWYQQALGQGPQFIFQYYEEEERQRGNFPDRFSGHQFPNYSSELNVNALLLGDSALYLCASSPYSRRHEQYFGPGTRLTVT.

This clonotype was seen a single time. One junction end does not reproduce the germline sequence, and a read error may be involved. The CDR3 DNA reads as TGCAGCGTCCCAGCGGGGAGCAACTACGATGAGCAGTTCTTC. It encodes CSVPAGSNYDEQFF. The rearrangement links TRBV29-1 to TRBJ2-1; 7 nucleotides agree with TRBD2. Germline values: CDR1 SQVTM, CDR2 ANQGSEA. This CDR3 has 14 amino acids.

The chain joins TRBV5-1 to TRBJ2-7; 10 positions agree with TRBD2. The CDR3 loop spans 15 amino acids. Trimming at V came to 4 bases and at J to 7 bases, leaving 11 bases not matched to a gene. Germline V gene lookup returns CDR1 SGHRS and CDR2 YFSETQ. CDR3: CASSVGLANYNEQYF. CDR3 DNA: TGCGCCAGCAGCGTGGGACTAGCGAATTACAATGAGCAGTACTTC.

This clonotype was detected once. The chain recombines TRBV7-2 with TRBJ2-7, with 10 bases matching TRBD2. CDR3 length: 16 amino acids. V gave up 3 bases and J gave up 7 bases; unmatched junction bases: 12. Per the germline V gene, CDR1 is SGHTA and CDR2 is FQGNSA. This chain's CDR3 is CASSFSSGGSYNEQYF. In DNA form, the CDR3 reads TGTGCCAGCAGCTTCTCTAGCGGGGGTTCCTACAATGAGCAGTACTTC.

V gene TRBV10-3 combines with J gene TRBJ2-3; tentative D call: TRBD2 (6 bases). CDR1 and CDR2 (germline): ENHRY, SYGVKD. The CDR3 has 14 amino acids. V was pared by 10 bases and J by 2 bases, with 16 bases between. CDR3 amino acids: CATLDPGDTDTQYF. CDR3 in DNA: TGTGCCACTCTGGACCCGGGGGACACAGATACGCAGTATTTT.

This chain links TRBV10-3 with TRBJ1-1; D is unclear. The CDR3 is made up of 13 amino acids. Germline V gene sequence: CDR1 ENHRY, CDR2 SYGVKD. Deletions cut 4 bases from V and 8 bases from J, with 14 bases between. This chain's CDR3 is CAISGNTPGEAFF. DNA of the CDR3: TGTGCCATCAGTGGGAATACTCCGGGCGAAGCTTTCTTT.

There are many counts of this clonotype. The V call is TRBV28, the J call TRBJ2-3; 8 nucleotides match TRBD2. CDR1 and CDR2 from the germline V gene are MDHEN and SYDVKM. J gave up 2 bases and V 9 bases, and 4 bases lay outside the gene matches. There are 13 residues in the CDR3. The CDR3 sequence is CASRTSHTDTQYF. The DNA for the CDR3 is TGTGCCAGTAGGACTAGCCACACAGATACGCAGTATTTT.

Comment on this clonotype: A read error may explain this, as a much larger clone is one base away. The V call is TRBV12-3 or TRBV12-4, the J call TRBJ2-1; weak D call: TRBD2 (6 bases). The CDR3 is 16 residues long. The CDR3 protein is CAGRTWEARRYNEQFF. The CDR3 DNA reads TGTGCCGGCAGGACCTGGGAGGCAAGAAGATACAATGAGCAGTTCTTC.

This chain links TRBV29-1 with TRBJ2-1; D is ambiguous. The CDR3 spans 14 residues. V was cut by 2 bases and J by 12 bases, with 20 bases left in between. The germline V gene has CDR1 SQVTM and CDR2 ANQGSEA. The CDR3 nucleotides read TGCAGCGTTGAAAACCCGGGCCAGGTCAGAGCGCAGTTCTTC. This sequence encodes CSVENPGQVRAQFF.

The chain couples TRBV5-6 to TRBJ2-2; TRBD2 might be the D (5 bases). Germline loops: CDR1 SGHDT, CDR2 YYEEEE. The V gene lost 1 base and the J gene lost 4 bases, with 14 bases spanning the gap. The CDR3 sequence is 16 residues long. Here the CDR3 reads CASSLYVGEVTGELFF. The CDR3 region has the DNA TGTGCCAGCAGCTTGTACGTGGGAGAGGTCACCGGGGAGCTGTTTTTT.

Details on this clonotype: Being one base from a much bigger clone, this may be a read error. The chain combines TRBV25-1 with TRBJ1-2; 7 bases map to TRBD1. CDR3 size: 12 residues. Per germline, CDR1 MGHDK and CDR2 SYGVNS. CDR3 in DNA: TGTGCCAGCAGTCTAGGGGGCATTGGCCACACCTTC. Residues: CASSLGGIGHTF.

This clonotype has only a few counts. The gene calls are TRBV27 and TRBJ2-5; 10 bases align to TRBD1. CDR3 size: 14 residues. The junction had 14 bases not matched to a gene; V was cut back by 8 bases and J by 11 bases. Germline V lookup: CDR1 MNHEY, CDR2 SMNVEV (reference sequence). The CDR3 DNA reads TGTGCCAGCCACCCGGGACAGGGGCACAATGAGCAGTACTTC. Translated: CASHPGQGHNEQYF.

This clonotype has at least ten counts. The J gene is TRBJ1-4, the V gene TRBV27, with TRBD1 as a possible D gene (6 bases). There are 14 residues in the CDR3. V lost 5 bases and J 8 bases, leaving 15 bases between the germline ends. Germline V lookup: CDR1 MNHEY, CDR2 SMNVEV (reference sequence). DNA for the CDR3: TGTGCCAGCAGTCCCAGGGGAGGCAGGGAAAAACTGTTTTTT. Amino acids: CASSPRGGREKLFF.

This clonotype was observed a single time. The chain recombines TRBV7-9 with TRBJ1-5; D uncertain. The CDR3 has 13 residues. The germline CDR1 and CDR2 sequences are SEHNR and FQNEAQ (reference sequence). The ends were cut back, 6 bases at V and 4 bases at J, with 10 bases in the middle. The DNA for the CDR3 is TGTGCCAGCAGTTCGGACGAGAATCAGCCCCAGCATTTT. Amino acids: CASSSDENQPQHF.

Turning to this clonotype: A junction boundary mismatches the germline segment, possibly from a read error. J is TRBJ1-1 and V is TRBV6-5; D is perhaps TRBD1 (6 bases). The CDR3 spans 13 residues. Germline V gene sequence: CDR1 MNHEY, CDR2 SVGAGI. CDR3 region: CASRGAESTKAFF. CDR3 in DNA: TGTGCCAGTCGGGGGGCTGAGAGCACTAAAGCTTTCTTT.

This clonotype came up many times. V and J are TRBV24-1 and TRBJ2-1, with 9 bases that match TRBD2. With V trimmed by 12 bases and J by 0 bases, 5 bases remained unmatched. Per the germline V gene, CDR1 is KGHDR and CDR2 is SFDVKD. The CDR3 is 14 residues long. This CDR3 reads CAVHSGSSYNEQFF. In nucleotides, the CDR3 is TGTGCCGTTCATAGCGGGAGCTCCTACAATGAGCAGTTCTTC.

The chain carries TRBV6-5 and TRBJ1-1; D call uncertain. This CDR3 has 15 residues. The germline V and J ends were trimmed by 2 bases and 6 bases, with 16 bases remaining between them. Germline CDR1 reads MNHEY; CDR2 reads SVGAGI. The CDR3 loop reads CASSYEVGFGSEAFF. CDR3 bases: TGTGCCAGCAGTTACGAAGTAGGTTTTGGCTCTGAAGCTTTCTTT.

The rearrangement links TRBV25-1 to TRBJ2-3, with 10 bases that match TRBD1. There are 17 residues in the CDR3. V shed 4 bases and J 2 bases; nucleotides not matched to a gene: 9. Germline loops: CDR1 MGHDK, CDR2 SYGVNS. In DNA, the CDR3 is TGTGCCAGCAGTGGGGGACCGGGACAGGGGCTCACAGATACGCAGTATTTT. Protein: CASSGGPGQGLTDTQYF.

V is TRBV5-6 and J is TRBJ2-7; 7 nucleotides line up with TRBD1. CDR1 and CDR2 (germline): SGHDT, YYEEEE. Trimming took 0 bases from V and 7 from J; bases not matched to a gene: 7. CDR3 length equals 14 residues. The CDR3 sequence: CASSLGTGVAEQYF. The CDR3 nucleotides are TGTGCCAGCAGCTTGGGTACAGGGGTGGCTGAGCAGTACTTC. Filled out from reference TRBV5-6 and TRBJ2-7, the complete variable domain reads DAGVTQSPTHLIKTRGQQVTLRCSPKSGHDTVSWYQQALGQGPQFIFQYYEEEERQRGNFPDRFSGHQFPNYSSELNVNALLLGDSALYLCASSLGTGVAEQYFGPGTRLTVT.

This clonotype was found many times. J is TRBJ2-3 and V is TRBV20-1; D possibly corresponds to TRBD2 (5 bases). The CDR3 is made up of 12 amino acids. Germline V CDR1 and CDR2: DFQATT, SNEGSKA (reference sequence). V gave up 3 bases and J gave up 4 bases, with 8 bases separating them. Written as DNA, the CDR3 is TGCAGTGCTAGCCCCGGGGCAGATACGCAGTATTTT. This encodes CSASPGADTQYF.

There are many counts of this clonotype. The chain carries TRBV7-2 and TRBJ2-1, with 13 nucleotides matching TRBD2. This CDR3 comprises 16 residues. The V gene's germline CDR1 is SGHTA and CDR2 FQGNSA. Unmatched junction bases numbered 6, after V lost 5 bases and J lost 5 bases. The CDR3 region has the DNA TGTGCCAGCAGCCCAGTGGGACTAGCGGGACACAATGAGCAGTTCTTC. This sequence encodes CASSPVGLAGHNEQFF.

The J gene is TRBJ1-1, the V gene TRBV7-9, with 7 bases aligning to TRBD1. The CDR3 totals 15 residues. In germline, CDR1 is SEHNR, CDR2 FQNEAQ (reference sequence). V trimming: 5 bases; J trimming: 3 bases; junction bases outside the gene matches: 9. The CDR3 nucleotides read TGTGCCAGCAGCCCTCAGGGACAGCGACACACTGAAGCTTTCTTT. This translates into CASSPQGQRHTEAFF.

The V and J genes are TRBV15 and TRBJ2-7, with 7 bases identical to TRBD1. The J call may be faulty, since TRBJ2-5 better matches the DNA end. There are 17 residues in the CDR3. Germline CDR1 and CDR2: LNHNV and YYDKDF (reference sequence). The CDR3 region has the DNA TGTGCCACCAGCAAAAGAATTATGGGACAGCAACAAGAGACCCAGTACTTC. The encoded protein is CATSKRIMGQQQETQYF.

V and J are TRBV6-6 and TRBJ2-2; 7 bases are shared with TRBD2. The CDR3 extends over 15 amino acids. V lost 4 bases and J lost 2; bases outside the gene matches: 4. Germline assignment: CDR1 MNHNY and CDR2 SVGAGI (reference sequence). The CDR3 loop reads CASSSSGSNTGELFF. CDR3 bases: TGTGCCAGCAGTTCTAGCGGATCTAACACCGGGGAGCTGTTTTTT.

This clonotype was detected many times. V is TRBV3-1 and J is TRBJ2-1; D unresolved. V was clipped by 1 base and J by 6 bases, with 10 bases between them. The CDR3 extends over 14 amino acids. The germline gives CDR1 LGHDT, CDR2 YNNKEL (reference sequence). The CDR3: CASSQGLVGNEQFF. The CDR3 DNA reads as TGTGCCAGCAGCCAAGGCCTAGTGGGCAATGAGCAGTTCTTC.

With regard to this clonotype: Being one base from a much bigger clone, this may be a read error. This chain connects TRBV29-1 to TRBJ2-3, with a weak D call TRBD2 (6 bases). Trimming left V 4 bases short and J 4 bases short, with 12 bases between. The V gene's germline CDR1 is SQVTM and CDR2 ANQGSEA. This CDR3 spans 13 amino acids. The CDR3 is CSVVGGPADTQYF. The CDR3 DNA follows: TGCAGCGTTGTCGGGGGACCCGCAGATACGCAGTATTTT.

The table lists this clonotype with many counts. The CDR3, as DNA: TGTGCCAGCAGCGAAATTAATCAGCCCCAGCATTTT. Residues: CASSEINQPQHF. The chain uses TRBV28 and TRBJ1-5; D ambiguous. Germline V gene lookup returns CDR1 MDHEN and CDR2 SYDVKM. Trimming took off 6 bases at V and 4 bases at J, with 7 bases between the two ends. The length of the CDR3 is 12 residues.

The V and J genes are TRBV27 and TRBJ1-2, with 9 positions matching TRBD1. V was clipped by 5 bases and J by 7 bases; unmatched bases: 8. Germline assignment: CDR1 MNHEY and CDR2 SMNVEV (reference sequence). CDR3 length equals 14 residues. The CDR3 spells CASSSGTGFTGYTF. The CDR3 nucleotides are TGTGCCAGCAGTAGCGGGACAGGGTTCACTGGCTACACCTTC.

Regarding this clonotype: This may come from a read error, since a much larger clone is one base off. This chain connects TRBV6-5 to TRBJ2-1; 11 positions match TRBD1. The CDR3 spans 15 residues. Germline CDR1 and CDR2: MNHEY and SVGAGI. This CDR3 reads CTSRRGTGGYNEQFF. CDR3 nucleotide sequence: TGTACCAGCAGACGAGGGACAGGGGGATACAATGAGCAGTTCTTC.

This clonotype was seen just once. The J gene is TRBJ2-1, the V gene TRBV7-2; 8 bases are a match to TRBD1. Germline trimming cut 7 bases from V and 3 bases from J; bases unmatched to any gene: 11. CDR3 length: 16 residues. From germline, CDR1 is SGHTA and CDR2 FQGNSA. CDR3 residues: CASNATGGTLYNEQFF. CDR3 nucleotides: TGTGCCAGCAACGCAACAGGGGGGACTCTCTACAATGAGCAGTTCTTC.